This TCR beta chain emerged from a study of read filtering for tumor transcriptome and immune sequencing. About the research overall: Revised staging placed eight or nine patients in R-ISS I, some 17 in II, 6 or 7 in III. Per sample, TCR-region reads ranged about 3.5 to 11 million by IR-seq, roughly 85 to 1273 by RNA-seq.

General observations from the study: Single-read clonotypes: roughly 81% of IR-seq clonotypes (roughly 4% of reads), roughly 73% of RNA-seq clonotypes (roughly 49% of reads). Correlation between methods rose after single-read clonotypes were removed.

CDR3 length: 16 amino acids. V dropped 5 bases and J dropped 7 bases, with 20 bases sitting between them. CDR1 SGHVS and CDR2 FQNEAQ come from the germline V gene. This clonotype has a count of ten or more. Its antigen is not known. Molecular barcoded adaptors covering alpha/delta and beta/gamma chains were used on roughly 400 ng RNA. TCRdb reprocessed the reads via MiXCR and lists one record per CDR3 protein. The sample has 100,000 to 150,000 distinct CDR3 sequences; roughly 13% are singletons. The source of this sequence is a donor older than 35 with multiple myeloma. This rearrangement joins TRBV7-8 to TRBJ2-2; TRBD2 might be the D (5 bases). Source material: a population of CD138-negative cells sorted from bone marrow. The CDR3 loop reads CASSPMAIAIVGELFF. The CDR3 DNA follows: TGTGCCAGCAGCCCCATGGCGATAGCGATAGTCGGGGAGCTGTTTTTT. Full variable domain (missing parts from reference TRBV7-8 and TRBJ2-2): GAGVSQSPRYKVAKRGQDVALRCDPISGHVSLFWYQQALGQGPEFLTYFQNEAQLDKSGLPSDRFFAERPEGSVSTLKIQRTQQEDSAVYLCASSPMAIAIVGELFFGEGSRLTVL.